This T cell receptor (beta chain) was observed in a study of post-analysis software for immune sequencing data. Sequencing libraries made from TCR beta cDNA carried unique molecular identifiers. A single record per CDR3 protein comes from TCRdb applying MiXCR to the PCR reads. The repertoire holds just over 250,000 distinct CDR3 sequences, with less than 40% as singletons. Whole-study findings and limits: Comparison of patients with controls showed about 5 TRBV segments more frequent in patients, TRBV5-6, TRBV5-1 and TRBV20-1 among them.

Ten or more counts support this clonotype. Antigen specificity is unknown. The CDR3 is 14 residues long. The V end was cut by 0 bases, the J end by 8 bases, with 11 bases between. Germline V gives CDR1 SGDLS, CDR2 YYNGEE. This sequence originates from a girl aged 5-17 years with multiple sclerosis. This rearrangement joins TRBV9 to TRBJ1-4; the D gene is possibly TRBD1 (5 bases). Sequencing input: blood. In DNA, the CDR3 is TGTGCCAGCAGCGTAGAGGTGGGACGGGAAAAACTGTTTTTT. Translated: CASSVEVGREKLFF.